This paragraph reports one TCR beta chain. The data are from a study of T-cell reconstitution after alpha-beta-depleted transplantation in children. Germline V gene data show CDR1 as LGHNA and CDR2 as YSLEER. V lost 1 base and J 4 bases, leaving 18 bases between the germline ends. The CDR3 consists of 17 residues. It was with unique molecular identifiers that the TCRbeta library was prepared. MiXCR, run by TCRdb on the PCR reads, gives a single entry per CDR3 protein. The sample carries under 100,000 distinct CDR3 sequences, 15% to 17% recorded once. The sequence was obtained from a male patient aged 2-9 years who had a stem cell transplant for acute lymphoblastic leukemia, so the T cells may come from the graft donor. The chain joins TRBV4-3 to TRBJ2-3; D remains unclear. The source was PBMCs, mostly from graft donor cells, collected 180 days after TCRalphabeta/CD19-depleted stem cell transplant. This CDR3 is CASSQGPTGRTADTQYF. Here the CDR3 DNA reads TGCGCCAGCAGCCAAGGCCCCACTGGCCGCACCGCAGATACGCAGTATTTT.